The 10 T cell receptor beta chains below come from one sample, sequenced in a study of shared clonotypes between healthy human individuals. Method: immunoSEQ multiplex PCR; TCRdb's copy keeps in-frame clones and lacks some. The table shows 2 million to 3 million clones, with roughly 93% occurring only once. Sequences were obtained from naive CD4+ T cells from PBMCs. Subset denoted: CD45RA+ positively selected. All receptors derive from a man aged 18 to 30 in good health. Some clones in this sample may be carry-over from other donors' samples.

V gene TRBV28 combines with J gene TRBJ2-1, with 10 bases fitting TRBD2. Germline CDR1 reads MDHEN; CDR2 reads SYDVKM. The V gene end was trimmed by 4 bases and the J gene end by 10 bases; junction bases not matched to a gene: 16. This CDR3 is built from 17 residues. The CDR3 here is CASSSDLSGRLSEEQFF. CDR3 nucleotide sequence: TGTGCCAGCAGTTCCGACCTTAGCGGGAGGCTCTCGGAAGAGCAGTTCTTC.

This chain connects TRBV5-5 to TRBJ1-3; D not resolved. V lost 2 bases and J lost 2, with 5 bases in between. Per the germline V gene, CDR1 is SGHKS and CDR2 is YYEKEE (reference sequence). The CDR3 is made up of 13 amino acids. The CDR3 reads CASSLHAGNTIYF. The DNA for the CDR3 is TGTGCCAGCAGCTTACACGCTGGAAACACCATATATTTT.

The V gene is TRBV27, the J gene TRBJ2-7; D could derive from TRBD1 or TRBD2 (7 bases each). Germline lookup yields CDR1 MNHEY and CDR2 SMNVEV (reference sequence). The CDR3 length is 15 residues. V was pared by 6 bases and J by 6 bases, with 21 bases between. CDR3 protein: CASSQTGGTVVEQYF. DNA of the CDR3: TGTGCCAGCAGCCAAACCGGGGGGACAGTGGTCGAGCAGTACTTC.

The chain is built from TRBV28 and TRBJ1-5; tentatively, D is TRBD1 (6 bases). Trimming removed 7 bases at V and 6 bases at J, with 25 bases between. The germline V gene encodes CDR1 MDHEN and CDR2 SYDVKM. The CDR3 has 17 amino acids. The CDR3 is CASTRWGTIRGGQPQHF. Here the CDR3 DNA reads TGTGCCAGCACGAGATGGGGCACAATAAGGGGGGGTCAGCCCCAGCATTTT.

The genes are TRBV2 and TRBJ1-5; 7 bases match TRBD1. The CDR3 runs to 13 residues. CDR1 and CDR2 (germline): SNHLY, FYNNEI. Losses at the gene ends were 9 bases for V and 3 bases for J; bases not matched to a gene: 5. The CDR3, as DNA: TGTGCCAGGAGGGACAGCAACAATCAGCCCCAGCATTTT. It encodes CARRDSNNQPQHF.

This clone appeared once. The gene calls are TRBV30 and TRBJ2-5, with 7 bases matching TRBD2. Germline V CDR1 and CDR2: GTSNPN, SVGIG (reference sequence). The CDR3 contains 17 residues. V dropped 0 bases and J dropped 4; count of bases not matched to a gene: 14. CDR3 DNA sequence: TGTGCCTGGAGTGTAATTTGGACATCCGGGGGGTCAGAGACCCAGTACTTC. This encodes CAWSVIWTSGGSETQYF.

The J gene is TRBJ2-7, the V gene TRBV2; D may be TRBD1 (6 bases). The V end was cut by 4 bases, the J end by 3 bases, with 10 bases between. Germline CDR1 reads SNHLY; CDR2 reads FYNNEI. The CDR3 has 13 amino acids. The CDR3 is CASSGTANYEQYF. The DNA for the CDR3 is TGTGCCAGCAGTGGGACAGCGAACTACGAGCAGTACTTC.

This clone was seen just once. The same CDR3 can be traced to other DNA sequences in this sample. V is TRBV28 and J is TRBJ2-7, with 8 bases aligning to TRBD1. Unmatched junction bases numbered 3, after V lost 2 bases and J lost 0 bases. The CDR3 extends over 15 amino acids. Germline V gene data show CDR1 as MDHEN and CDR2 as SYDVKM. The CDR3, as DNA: TGTGCCAGCAGTTTAGTAGGGACAGGCTCCTACGAGCAGTACTTC. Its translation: CASSLVGTGSYEQYF.

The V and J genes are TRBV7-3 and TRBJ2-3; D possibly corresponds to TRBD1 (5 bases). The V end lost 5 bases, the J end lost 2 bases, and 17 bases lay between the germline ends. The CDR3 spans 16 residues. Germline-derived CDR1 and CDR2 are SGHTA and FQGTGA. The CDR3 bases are TGTGCCAGCAGCGCCACCCCCGCAGGGAACACAGATACGCAGTATTTT. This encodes CASSATPAGNTDTQYF.

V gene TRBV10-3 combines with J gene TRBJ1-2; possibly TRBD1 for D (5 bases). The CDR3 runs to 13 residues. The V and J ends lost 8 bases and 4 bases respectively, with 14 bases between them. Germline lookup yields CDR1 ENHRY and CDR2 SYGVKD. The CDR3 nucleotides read TGTGCCATCTCACGGGGCGAAGTCTATGGCTACACCTTC. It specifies CAISRGEVYGYTF.